These T cell receptor beta chains were read from a single sample in a study of cytomegalovirus exposure and HLA in healthy donors. Here immunoSEQ multiplex PCR was the method, and the copy in TCRdb shows in-frame clones only, minus some. The sample has roughly 200,000 clones; 79% are singletons. Sequencing was done on a sample of PBMCs. These receptors were taken from a woman in her twenties or thirties in good health and CMV-seropositive. Each CDR3 is given without its conserved first and last residue.

TRBJ1-1	TRBV6-5	ASSYGADTEAF
TRBJ2-1	TRBV27	ASTDPDSGRAQGHEQF
TRBJ2-7	TRBV20-1	SARTEPSEY
TRBJ2-5	TRBV4-2	ASSQEDIGGTSGRSETQY
TRBJ1-6	TRBV6-1	ASSPDSGHSPLH
TRBJ2-5	TRBV27	ASSSWEGQETQY
TRBJ1-2	TRBV18	ASSPDRDYGYT
TRBJ2-5	TRBV27	ASSLSRGETQY
TRBJ1-1	TRBV11-3	ASSADSITEAF
TRBJ2-5	TRBV5-6	ASSWTPIVKTQY
TRBJ1-1	TRBV29-1	SALETVGPEAF
TRBJ1-3	TRBV5-8	ASSPARYSGNTIY
TRBJ2-5	TRBV30	AWSSPDRGEETQY
TRBJ2-7	TRBV4-2	ASSQEGQGSYEQY
TRBJ2-3	TRBV5-1	ASSLGWWGPRTDTQY
TRBJ2-7	TRBV11-2	ASSSLGTSGRFEQY
TRBJ1-2	TRBV4-1	ASSQVRDRDSYGYT
TRBJ1-5	TRBV9	ASSVGGGGQPQH
TRBJ2-7	TRBV5-6	ASSLFAGSFYEQY
TRBJ2-4	TRBV4-3	ASSPKRRGGAKNIQY
TRBJ2-1	TRBV6-5	ASSPLGEGDEQF
TRBJ2-1	TRBV11-2	ASSSPGQGINEQF